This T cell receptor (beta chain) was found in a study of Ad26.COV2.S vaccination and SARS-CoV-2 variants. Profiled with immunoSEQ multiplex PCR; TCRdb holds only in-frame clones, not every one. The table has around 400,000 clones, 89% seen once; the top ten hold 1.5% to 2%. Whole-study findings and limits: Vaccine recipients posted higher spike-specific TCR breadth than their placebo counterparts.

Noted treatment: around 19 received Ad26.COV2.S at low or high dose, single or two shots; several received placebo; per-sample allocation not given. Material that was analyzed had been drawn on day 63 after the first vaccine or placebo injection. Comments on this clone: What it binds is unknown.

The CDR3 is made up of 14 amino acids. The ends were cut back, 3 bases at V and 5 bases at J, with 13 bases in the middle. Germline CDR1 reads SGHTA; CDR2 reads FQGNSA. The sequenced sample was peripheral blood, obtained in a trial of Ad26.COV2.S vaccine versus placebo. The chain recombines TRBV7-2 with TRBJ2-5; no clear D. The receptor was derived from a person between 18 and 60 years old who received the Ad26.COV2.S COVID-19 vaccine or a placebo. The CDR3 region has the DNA TGTGCCAGCAGCTTGTACGACATCGAGGAGACCCAGTACTTC. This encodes CASSLYDIEETQYF.